The 30 T cell receptor beta chains given below trace back to one sample, sequenced in a study of blood T cell repertoires in COVID-19. Only in-frame clones appear in the TCRdb table, and some are missing; sequencing was by immunoSEQ multiplex PCR. The data contain some 200,000 clones, around nine tenths of them singletons. Sequencing was carried out using peripheral blood. Source of these receptors: a man between 65 and 80 years old with acute or convalescent COVID-19.

This chain links TRBV5-4 with TRBJ2-1; 10 bases line up with TRBD1. V shed 4 bases and J 9 bases; nucleotides not matched to a gene: 7. CDR3 size: 14 residues. Germline CDR1 reads SGHNT; CDR2 reads YYREEE (reference sequence). The CDR3 loop is CASSDRGRLSEQFF. CDR3 nucleotides: TGTGCCAGCAGCGACAGGGGGCGCCTGAGTGAGCAGTTCTTC.

The chain joins TRBV18 to TRBJ2-5; 7 bases are a match to TRBD2. From germline, CDR1 is KGHSH and CDR2 LQKENI. The CDR3 is 14 residues long. Trimming at V came to 3 bases and at J to 4 bases, leaving 5 bases not matched to a gene. In nucleotides, the CDR3 is TGTGCCAGCTCACCGGGAGGGTTCGGAGAGACCCAGTACTTC. The encoded protein is CASSPGGFGETQYF.

This chain connects TRBV11-3 to TRBJ2-3, with 14 bases aligning to TRBD2. CDR3 size: 16 residues. From germline, CDR1 is SGHNT and CDR2 YENEEA. The J segment lost 7 bases and the V segment lost 5 bases, leaving 8 bases of the junction unmatched. The CDR3 loop is CASSPGLAGVVNTQYF. The CDR3 DNA follows: TGTGCCAGCAGCCCGGGACTAGCGGGAGTTGTAAATACGCAGTATTTT.

The chain recombines TRBV29-1 with TRBJ1-1; 8 bases map to TRBD1. Germline V CDR1 and CDR2: SQVTM, ANQGSEA. V was clipped by 8 bases and J by 3 bases; unmatched bases: 8. CDR3 length equals 13 residues. In DNA, the CDR3 is TGCAGCACTAGACAGGGGCGGGACACTGAAGCTTTCTTT. Its protein is CSTRQGRDTEAFF.

V and J are TRBV3-1 (or the pseudogene TRBV3-2) and TRBJ2-2; D is uncertain. The CDR3 extends over 12 amino acids. CDR1 is LGHDT, CDR2 YNNKEL, per germline (reference sequence). V dropped 4 bases and J dropped 4 bases, with 4 bases sitting between them. The CDR3 here is CASSRLTGELFF. In nucleotides, the CDR3 is TGTGCCAGCAGCCGTCTCACCGGGGAGCTGTTTTTT.

The V and J genes are TRBV28 and TRBJ2-2; the D is unclear. The CDR3 runs 13 residues. Per germline, CDR1 MDHEN and CDR2 SYDVKM. V was pared by 4 bases and J by 6 bases, with 9 bases between. CDR3 residues: CASSSRFSGELFF. The DNA of the CDR3 is TGTGCCAGCAGTTCGCGGTTTTCCGGGGAGCTGTTTTTT.

The sample holds a few counts of this clone. V usage is TRBV28 and J usage is TRBJ1-3, with 9 positions matching TRBD1. Trimming at V came to 6 bases and at J to 0 bases, leaving 6 bases not matched to a gene. This CDR3 comprises 16 residues. The germline CDR1 and CDR2 sequences are MDHEN and SYDVKM. CDR3 in amino acids: CASSVDRGYSGNTIYF. CDR3 coding DNA: TGTGCCAGCAGCGTAGACAGGGGGTACTCTGGAAACACCATATATTTT.

The chain uses TRBV12-2 and TRBJ1-1. TRBV12-2 is a listed pseudogene. The CDR3 runs to 14 residues. The CDR3 here is CASRLVCGNTEAFF. CDR3 in DNA: TGTGCAAGTCGCTTAGTGTGCGGAAACACTGAAGCTTTCTTT.

In regard to this clone: Other DNA sequences of this sample code for an identical CDR3. The rearrangement joins TRBV5-1 to TRBJ1-2; 9 nucleotides align to TRBD1. The germline CDR1 and CDR2 sequences are SGHRS and YFSETQ. The J segment lost 5 bases and the V segment lost 4 bases, leaving 3 bases of the junction unmatched. This CDR3 region has 13 residues. CDR3 sequence (DNA): TGCGCCAGCAGCCCCGGACAGGGGTATGGCTACACCTTC. As protein: CASSPGQGYGYTF.

The chain has TRBV24-1 and TRBJ1-6; D unclear. Trimming pared 1 base from V and 14 bases from J, leaving 8 bases between. Looked up from germline, CDR1 is KGHDR and CDR2 is SFDVKD. This CDR3 has 12 residues. CDR3 sequence: CATSDLAGALHF. The CDR3 nucleotides are TGTGCCACCAGTGATTTAGCCGGGGCCCTCCACTTT.

The genes are TRBV28 and TRBJ1-5; D is unresolved. V was clipped by 2 bases and J by 11 bases, with 7 bases between them. The V gene's germline CDR1 is MDHEN and CDR2 SYDVKM. This CDR3 contains 11 residues. The CDR3 DNA follows: TGTGCCAGCAGTTTAGACGAGGCCCAGCATTTT. It yields the protein CASSLDEAQHF. Filled out from reference TRBV28 and TRBJ1-5, the complete variable domain reads DVKVTQSSRYLVKRTGEKVFLECVQDMDHENMFWYRQDPGLGLRLIYFSYDVKMKEKGDIPEGYSVSREKKERFSLILESASTNQTSMYLCASSLDEAQHFGDGTRLSIL.

The V gene is TRBV15, the J gene TRBJ2-5; TRBD1 matches at 10 bases. V gave up 9 bases and J gave up 4 bases; unmatched junction bases: 11. Germline V gene data show CDR1 as LNHNV and CDR2 as YYDKDF (reference sequence). This CDR3 has 15 amino acids. The CDR3 nucleotides are TGTGCCACTCGCTCCAGACAGGGGGCGGGAGAGACCCAGTACTTC. Encoded protein: CATRSRQGAGETQYF.

The chain uses TRBV5-1 and TRBJ2-3; 7 bases line up with TRBD2. J lost 3 bases, V lost 1 base, and 5 bases had no gene match. The germline gives CDR1 SGHRS, CDR2 YFSETQ. CDR3 length: 15 residues. The CDR3 DNA sequence: TGCGCCAGCAGCTTGAGTCCAGCGGGGACAGATACGCAGTATTTT. Translated, it gives CASSLSPAGTDTQYF.

This chain links TRBV5-1 with TRBJ1-6, with D hard to call. The CDR3 extends over 14 amino acids. Deletions cut 4 bases from V and 9 bases from J, with 14 bases between. Germline V gene data show CDR1 as SGHRS and CDR2 as YFSETQ. For the CDR3, the DNA is TGCGCCAGCAGCCCCACACCTTCTGGTTCACCCCTCCACTTT. It is translated as CASSPTPSGSPLHF.

This clone was counted a few times. The chain carries TRBV7-8 and TRBJ2-1; a possible D gene is TRBD2 (5 bases). V lost 2 bases to trimming and J lost 3 bases, with 11 bases between them. Germline V gene data show CDR1 as SGHVS and CDR2 as FQNEAQ. The CDR3 totals 15 residues. The CDR3 reads CASSLFEGGYNEQFF. CDR3 nucleotide sequence: TGTGCCAGCAGCTTATTCGAGGGCGGCTACAATGAGCAGTTCTTC. The entire variable domain, with the rest obtained from reference TRBV7-8 and TRBJ2-1, is as follows: GAGVSQSPRYKVAKRGQDVALRCDPISGHVSLFWYQQALGQGPEFLTYFQNEAQLDKSGLPSDRFFAERPEGSVSTLKIQRTQQEDSAVYLCASSLFEGGYNEQFFGPGTRLTVL.

The genes are TRBV28 and TRBJ2-1, with D possibly being TRBD2 (6 bases). Between the trimmed V and J ends, which lost 5 bases and 6 bases, there was a span of 11 bases. CDR1 MDHEN and CDR2 SYDVKM come from the germline V gene. This CDR3 is 13 amino acids long. This chain's CDR3 is CASSVGTVNEQFF. Written as DNA, the CDR3 is TGTGCCAGCAGTGTCGGGACTGTCAATGAGCAGTTCTTC.

V is TRBV24-1 and J is TRBJ2-3; possibly TRBD1 for D (6 bases). Trimming pared 5 bases from V and 4 bases from J, leaving 15 bases between. CDR1 and CDR2 from the germline V gene are KGHDR and SFDVKD. The CDR3 runs to 15 residues. The CDR3 reads CATSAPRGGADTQYF. Written as DNA, the CDR3 is TGTGCCACCAGTGCCCCCAGGGGTGGTGCAGATACGCAGTATTTT.

V gene TRBV5-1 combines with J gene TRBJ2-1; maybe TRBD2 (5 bases). Trimming removed 4 bases from V and 1 base from J, with 12 bases in between. This CDR3 region has 15 residues. CDR1 SGHRS and CDR2 YFSETQ come from the germline V gene. The CDR3 region is CASSLGLVSYNEQFF. The CDR3 nucleotides read TGCGCCAGCAGCCTTGGACTCGTATCCTACAATGAGCAGTTCTTC.

This clone came up a few times. The chain combines TRBV5-4 with TRBJ1-6; no clear D gene. V was cut by 0 bases and J by 9 bases, with 16 bases left in between. CDR1 is SGHNT and CDR2 is YYREEE in the germline V gene (reference sequence). This CDR3 is 16 amino acids long. CDR3 coding DNA: TGTGCCAGCAGCTTGGAGCTCCCGGGAGGAGGTTCACCCCTCCACTTT. Encoded protein: CASSLELPGGGSPLHF.

The V call is TRBV7-8, the J call TRBJ1-6; unclear D gene. This CDR3 region has 15 residues. Germline values: CDR1 SGHVS, CDR2 FQNEAQ. V lost 0 bases and J lost 7, with 10 bases in between. CDR3 amino acids: CASSLAGSRNSPLHF. The CDR3 bases are TGTGCCAGCAGCTTAGCTGGCAGTCGCAATTCACCCCTCCACTTT.

The genes are TRBV19 and TRBJ2-1; 8 nucleotides agree with TRBD2. With 8 bases clipped from V and 7 bases from J, the junction kept 10 bases outside the gene matches. This CDR3 spans 14 amino acids. Germline CDR1 and CDR2: LNHDA and SQIVND (reference sequence). The CDR3 reads CASRLVAGMNEQFF. The CDR3 nucleotides read TGTGCCAGTCGCTTAGTAGCGGGAATGAATGAGCAGTTCTTC.

The V call is TRBV28, the J call TRBJ1-4, with 11 bases matching TRBD1. The CDR3 sequence is 17 residues long. CDR1 MDHEN and CDR2 SYDVKM come from the germline V gene. With 6 bases clipped from V and 0 bases from J, the junction kept 6 bases outside the gene matches. The CDR3 nucleotides read TGTGCCAGCAGCCGGACAGGGGGCTTGTCAACTAATGAAAAACTGTTTTTT. Translating gives CASSRTGGLSTNEKLFF.

The chain is built from TRBV11-2 and TRBJ2-2; 8 nucleotides agree with TRBD1. The germline V gene has CDR1 SGHAT and CDR2 FQNNGV. The V gene end was trimmed by 5 bases and the J gene end by 7 bases; junction bases not matched to a gene: 3. This CDR3 has 13 amino acids. The CDR3: CASSRQGIGELFF. The CDR3 DNA follows: TGTGCCAGCAGCCGACAGGGGATCGGGGAGCTGTTTTTT.

CDR3 loop: CASSSTGGSAGELFF. The CDR3 nucleotides are TGTGCCAGCAGCTCGACGGGGGGGTCTGCCGGGGAGCTGTTTTTT. V usage is TRBV7-3 and J usage is TRBJ2-2; 8 nucleotides match TRBD2. This CDR3 has 15 residues. Germline V gene sequence: CDR1 SGHTA, CDR2 FQGTGA. With V trimmed by 4 bases and J by 6 bases, 7 bases remained unmatched.

The chain joins TRBV7-9 to TRBJ2-1; 8 nucleotides agree with TRBD1. The V segment lost 1 base and the J segment 5 bases; nucleotides outside the gene matches: 1. Germline-derived CDR1 and CDR2 are SEHNR and FQNEAQ (reference sequence). The CDR3 covers 14 residues. The CDR3 loop is CASSLGGQDNEQFF. The CDR3, as DNA: TGTGCCAGCAGCTTAGGGGGACAGGACAATGAGCAGTTCTTC.

The CDR3 DNA is TGTGCCAGCAGCCAGTCGACTAGCGGGAGAACTCAGTACTTC. As protein: CASSQSTSGRTQYF. V gene TRBV14 combines with J gene TRBJ2-4, with 12 bases lining up with TRBD2. This CDR3 contains 14 residues. Unmatched junction bases numbered 6, after V lost 3 bases and J lost 12 bases. Per germline, CDR1 SGHDN and CDR2 FVKESK.

The chain uses TRBV5-1 and TRBJ1-4, with TRBD1 matching 7 bases. V shed 0 bases, J shed 10 bases, and the junction held 6 bases outside the gene matches. Germline V gene data show CDR1 as SGHRS and CDR2 as YFSETQ. This CDR3 is 14 amino acids long. The chain's CDR3 is CASSLVQGEGKLFF. As DNA, the CDR3 is TGCGCCAGCAGCTTGGTCCAGGGGGAAGGAAAACTGTTTTTT.

This rearrangement joins TRBV18 to TRBJ1-1; D not certain. Germline CDR1 is KGHSH and CDR2 is LQKENI. The length of the CDR3 is 14 residues. Trimming removed 5 bases from V and 0 bases from J, with 10 bases in between. The CDR3 loop reads CASSVSYMNTEAFF. As DNA, the CDR3 is TGTGCCAGCTCAGTCAGTTATATGAACACTGAAGCTTTCTTT.

The chain combines TRBV27 with TRBJ2-1, with D perhaps TRBD1 (5 bases). The CDR3 totals 11 residues. Trimming cost V 3 bases and J 10 bases, with 7 bases left between them. Germline CDR1 and CDR2: MNHEY and SMNVEV (reference sequence). The CDR3 DNA follows: TGTGCCAGCAGTTTCCGGACAGAGCAGTTCTTC. Translated, it gives CASSFRTEQFF.

The V and J genes are TRBV6-5 and TRBJ2-5; 7 bases fit TRBD1. Losses at the gene ends were 4 bases for V and 5 bases for J; bases not matched to a gene: 10. The germline CDR1 and CDR2 sequences are MNHEY and SVGAGI. There are 15 residues in the CDR3. Written as DNA, the CDR3 is TGTGCCAGCAGTTCCATAAACAGGGGCTGGGAGACCCAGTACTTC. Translating it yields CASSSINRGWETQYF.